This entry lists 8 T cell receptor beta chains sequenced from one sample in a study of sequential checkpoint blockade in melanoma. Some clones are missing from TCRdb's copy, which holds only in-frame ones; the method was immunoSEQ multiplex PCR. The profile covers a few thousand clones, with 20% to 25% appearing a single time and 15% taken by the ten largest. Treatment noted: randomized to nivolumab then ipilimumab (arm A) or the reverse (arm B). The specimen was tumor tissue (inferred from file names), collected from a patient given nivolumab and ipilimumab in sequence. The receptors come from a human donor with melanoma.

The chain employs TRBV15 and TRBJ2-5; 11 positions agree with TRBD1. V was pared by 3 bases and J by 5 bases, with 11 bases of the junction left unmatched. The CDR3 has 17 amino acids. Germline V gives CDR1 LNHNV, CDR2 YYDKDF (reference sequence). CDR3 in DNA: TGTGCCACCAGCAGTGAAGCCCGGACAGGGGGCCTTGAGACCCAGTACTTC. Encoded protein: CATSSEARTGGLETQYF.

V usage is TRBV19 and J usage is TRBJ1-1; D remains ambiguous. Trimming stripped 5 bases from V and 0 bases from J, with 7 bases between. Germline V gene data show CDR1 as LNHDA and CDR2 as SQIVND (reference sequence). The CDR3 contains 13 residues. The CDR3 loop reads CASSVEMNTEAFF. The CDR3, as DNA: TGTGCCAGTAGTGTCGAGATGAACACTGAAGCTTTCTTT. The whole variable domain, filled in from reference TRBV19 and TRBJ1-1, reads DGGITQSPKYLFRKEGQNVTLSCEQNLNHDAMYWYRQDPGQGLRLIYYSQIVNDFQKGDIAEGYSVSREKKESFPLTVTSAQKNPTAFYLCASSVEMNTEAFFGQGTRLTVV.

The table lists this clone with a few counts. The chain recombines TRBV6-1 with TRBJ2-7; D gene unclear. CDR3 length: 14 amino acids. Trimming cost V 0 bases and J 1 base, with 7 bases left between them. Looked up from germline, CDR1 is MNHNS and CDR2 is SASEGT. The CDR3 reads CASSEALGSYEQYF. In DNA form, the CDR3 reads TGTGCCAGCAGTGAAGCGCTTGGATCCTACGAGCAGTACTTC.

At least ten counts were recorded for this clone. The chain combines TRBV7-4 with TRBJ2-3; D perhaps matches TRBD2 (5 bases). Trimming shortened V by 3 bases and J by 1 base, and 5 bases separated the two germline ends. The germline CDR1 and CDR2 sequences are SGHVT and SQSDAQ. This CDR3 comprises 13 residues. CDR3 sequence reads: CASSFGGTDTQYF. In nucleotides, the CDR3 is TGTGCCAGCAGCTTCGGGGGCACAGATACGCAGTATTTT.

This clone has just a few counts. The genes are TRBV11-3 and TRBJ1-2; 7 nucleotides align to TRBD1. Germline V gene lookup returns CDR1 SGHNT and CDR2 YENEEA. The V and J ends lost 0 bases and 5 bases, in that order; junction bases with no gene match: 12. This CDR3 is 17 amino acids long. CDR3 sequence: CASSLDAGPRGRYGYTF. CDR3 coding DNA: TGTGCCAGCAGCTTAGACGCGGGCCCAAGGGGGCGATATGGCTACACCTTC.

This clone was detected only a few times. This chain uses TRBV6-8 with TRBJ1-3, with D unresolved. The CDR3 has 16 residues. CDR1 is MNHGY, CDR2 SAAAGT, per germline. The V end lost 6 bases, the J end lost 0 bases, and 15 bases lay between the germline ends. The CDR3 loop reads CASSLFRTGSGNTIYF. CDR3 in DNA: TGTGCCAGCAGCCTGTTTCGGACTGGCTCTGGAAACACCATATATTTT.

In its sample, this clone was seen a few times. For the CDR3, the DNA is TGTGCCATCAGCCCAATGCCCCGGCCCCCCGTCGGGGAGCTGTTTTTT. This gives the protein CAISPMPRPPVGELFF. The J gene is TRBJ2-2, the V gene TRBV6-8; D is ambiguous. CDR1 and CDR2 from the germline V gene are MNHGY and SAAAGT. This CDR3 is 16 amino acids long. V was pared by 10 bases and J by 7 bases, with 25 bases between.

By sample share, this clone is medium-sized (0.01 to 0.1%). The chain recombines TRBV11-3 with TRBJ1-1; no reliable D call. In germline, CDR1 is SGHNT, CDR2 YENEEA. With 2 bases removed from V and 3 bases from J, the gap between germline ends came to 13 bases. CDR3 length: 15 residues. CDR3 protein: CASSLYSEQHTEAFF. The CDR3 region has the DNA TGTGCCAGCAGCTTATATTCAGAACAGCACACTGAAGCTTTCTTT.